These 5 T cell receptor beta chains share one sample of origin, sequenced in a study of blood T cells in healthy people across ages. A second PCR of 7 to 11 cycles used a sample-barcoded 5' primer and a J-beta primer mix. One entry per CDR3 protein results from TCRdb running MiXCR on the 5' RACE reads. The data contain 550,000 to 800,000 distinct CDR3 sequences, 32% of them singletons. The sample consisted of blood. The receptors derive from a woman over 75 in good health.

V and J are TRBV20-1 and TRBJ1-1, with D hard to call. V lost 3 bases and J 4 bases, leaving 12 bases between the germline ends. In germline, CDR1 is DFQATT, CDR2 SNEGSKA (reference sequence). CDR3 length equals 13 residues. CDR3 in amino acids: CSASPPSRTEAFF. Written as DNA, the CDR3 is TGCAGTGCTAGCCCCCCAAGTCGCACTGAAGCTTTCTTT.

As to this clonotype: A much larger clone sits a single nucleotide away, making a read error possible. The gene calls are TRBV6-5 and TRBJ1-2; D gene unclear. The V and J ends lost 10 bases and 6 bases respectively, with 18 bases between them. Germline-derived CDR1 and CDR2 are MNHEY and SVGAGI. CDR3 length: 13 amino acids. DNA for the CDR3: TGTGCCAACAAAAAGGGAGCGGGCGATGGCTACACCTTC. This codes for CANKKGAGDGYTF.

The rearrangement joins TRBV6-1 to TRBJ2-4; D remains unclear. The CDR3 loop spans 15 amino acids. Germline V gene lookup returns CDR1 MNHNS and CDR2 SASEGT. V lost 2 bases, J lost 6 bases, and 14 bases lay in between. The CDR3 region is CASSESVGSPNIQYF. Written as DNA, the CDR3 is TGTGCCAGCAGTGAATCGGTCGGTAGCCCAAACATTCAGTACTTC.

This clonotype was recorded at least ten times. The J gene is TRBJ2-3, the V gene TRBV7-2, with TRBD2 identical over 8 bases. CDR3 size: 18 residues. CDR1 is SGHTA and CDR2 is FQGNSA in the germline V gene. Germline trimming cut 1 base from V and 2 bases from J; bases unmatched to any gene: 11. Written as DNA, the CDR3 is TGTGCCAGCAGCTTAGGGGGTAGTAGCGGGGTTTTCACAGATACGCAGTATTTT. It is translated as CASSLGGSSGVFTDTQYF.

Concerning this clonotype: This may arise from a read error, as a much more abundant clone is one base away. This chain connects TRBV3-1 to TRBJ2-5; unclear D gene. This CDR3 spans 12 amino acids. V dropped 0 bases and J dropped 11 bases, with 10 bases sitting between them. Germline CDR1 reads LGHDT; CDR2 reads YNNKEL (reference sequence). The CDR3 spells CASSQDPNEQYF. The CDR3 bases are TGTGCCAGCAGCCAAGATCCGAATGAGCAGTACTTC.